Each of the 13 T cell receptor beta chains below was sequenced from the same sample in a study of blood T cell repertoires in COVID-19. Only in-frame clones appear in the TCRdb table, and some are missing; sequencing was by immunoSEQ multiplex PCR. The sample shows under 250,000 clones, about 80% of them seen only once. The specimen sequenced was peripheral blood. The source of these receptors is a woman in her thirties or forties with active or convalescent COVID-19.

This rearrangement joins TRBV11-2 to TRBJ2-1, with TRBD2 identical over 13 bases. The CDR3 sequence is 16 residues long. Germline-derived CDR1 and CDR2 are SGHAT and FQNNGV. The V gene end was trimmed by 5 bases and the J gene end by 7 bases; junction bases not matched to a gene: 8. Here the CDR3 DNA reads TGTGCCAGCAGCGCGACTAGCGGGAGGCCGCGTAATGAGCAGTTCTTC. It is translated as CASSATSGRPRNEQFF.

The CDR3 spells CASSLGTGEVGYTF. In DNA, the CDR3 is TGTGCCAGCAGTTTAGGGACAGGGGAAGTGGGCTACACCTTC. The chain has TRBV28 and TRBJ1-2, with 10 bases fitting TRBD1. The CDR3 sequence is 14 residues long. Germline V gene lookup returns CDR1 MDHEN and CDR2 SYDVKM. J was trimmed by 8 bases and V by 2 bases; bases with no gene match: 5.

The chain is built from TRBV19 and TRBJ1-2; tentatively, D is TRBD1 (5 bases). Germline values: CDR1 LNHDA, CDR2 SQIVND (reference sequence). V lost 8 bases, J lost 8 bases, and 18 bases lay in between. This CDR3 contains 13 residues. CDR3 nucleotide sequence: TGTGCCAGTCGGAGGGGCGGGCCTTGGGGCTACACCTTC. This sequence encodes CASRRGGPWGYTF. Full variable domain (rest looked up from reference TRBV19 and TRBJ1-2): DGGITQSPKYLFRKEGQNVTLSCEQNLNHDAMYWYRQDPGQGLRLIYYSQIVNDFQKGDIAEGYSVSREKKESFPLTVTSAQKNPTAFYLCASRRGGPWGYTFGSGTRLTVV.

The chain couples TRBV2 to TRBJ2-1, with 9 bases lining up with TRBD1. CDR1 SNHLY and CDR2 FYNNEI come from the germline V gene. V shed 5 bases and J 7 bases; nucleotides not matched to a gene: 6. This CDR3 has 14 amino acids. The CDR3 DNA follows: TGTGCCAGCAGTCCCGGGACAGGGACGAATGAGCAGTTCTTC. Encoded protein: CASSPGTGTNEQFF.

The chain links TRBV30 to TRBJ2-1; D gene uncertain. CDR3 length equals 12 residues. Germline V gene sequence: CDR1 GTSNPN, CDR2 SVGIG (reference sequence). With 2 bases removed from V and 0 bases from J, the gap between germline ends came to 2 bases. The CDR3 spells CAWSHSYNEQFF. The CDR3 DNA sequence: TGTGCCTGGAGTCACTCCTACAATGAGCAGTTCTTC.

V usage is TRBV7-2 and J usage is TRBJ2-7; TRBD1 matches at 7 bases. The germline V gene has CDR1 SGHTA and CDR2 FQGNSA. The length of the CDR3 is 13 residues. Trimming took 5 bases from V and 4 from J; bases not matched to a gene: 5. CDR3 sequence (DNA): TGTGCCAGCAGCCTGCACAGGGGTTACGAGCAGTACTTC. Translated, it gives CASSLHRGYEQYF.

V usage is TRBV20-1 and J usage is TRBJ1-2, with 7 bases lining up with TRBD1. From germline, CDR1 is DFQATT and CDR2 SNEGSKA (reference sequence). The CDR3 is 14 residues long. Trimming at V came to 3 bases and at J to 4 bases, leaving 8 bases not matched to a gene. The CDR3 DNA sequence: TGCAGTGCTAGTATAACAGGGGAGCCCTATGGCTACACCTTC. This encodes CSASITGEPYGYTF.

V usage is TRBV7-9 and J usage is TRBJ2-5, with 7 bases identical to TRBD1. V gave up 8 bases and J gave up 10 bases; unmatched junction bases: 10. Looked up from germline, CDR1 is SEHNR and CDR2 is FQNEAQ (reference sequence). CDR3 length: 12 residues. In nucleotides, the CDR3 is TGTGCCAGCGAAACGAACAGGGGTGGCCAGTACTTC. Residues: CASETNRGGQYF.

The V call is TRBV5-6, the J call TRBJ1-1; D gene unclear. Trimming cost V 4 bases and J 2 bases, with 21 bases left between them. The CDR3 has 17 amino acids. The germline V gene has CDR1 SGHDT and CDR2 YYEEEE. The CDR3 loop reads CASSRTFYRGPNTEAFF. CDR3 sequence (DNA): TGTGCCAGCAGCCGCACTTTTTATCGGGGTCCTAACACTGAAGCTTTCTTT. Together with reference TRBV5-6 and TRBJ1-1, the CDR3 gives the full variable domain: DAGVTQSPTHLIKTRGQQVTLRCSPKSGHDTVSWYQQALGQGPQFIFQYYEEEERQRGNFPDRFSGHQFPNYSSELNVNALLLGDSALYLCASSRTFYRGPNTEAFFGQGTRLTVV.

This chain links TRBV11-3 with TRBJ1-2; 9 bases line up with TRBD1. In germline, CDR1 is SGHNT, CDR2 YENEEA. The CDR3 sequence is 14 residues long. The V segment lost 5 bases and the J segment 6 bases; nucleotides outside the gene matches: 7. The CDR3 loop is CASSAAQGADGYTF. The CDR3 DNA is TGTGCCAGCAGCGCGGCACAGGGGGCCGATGGCTACACCTTC.

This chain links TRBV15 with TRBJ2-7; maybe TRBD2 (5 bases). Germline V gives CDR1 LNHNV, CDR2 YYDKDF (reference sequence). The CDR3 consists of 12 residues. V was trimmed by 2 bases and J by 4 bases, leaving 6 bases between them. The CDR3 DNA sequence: TGTGCCACCAGCAGACGGGGTTACGAGCAGTACTTC. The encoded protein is CATSRRGYEQYF.

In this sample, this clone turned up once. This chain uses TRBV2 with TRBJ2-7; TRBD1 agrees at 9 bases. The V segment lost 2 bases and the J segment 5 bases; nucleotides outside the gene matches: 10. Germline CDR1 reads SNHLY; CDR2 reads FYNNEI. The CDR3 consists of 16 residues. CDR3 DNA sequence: TGTGCCAGCAGTGAAAGGCCGGTGGGACAGGGAAACGAGCAGTACTTC. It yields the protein CASSERPVGQGNEQYF.

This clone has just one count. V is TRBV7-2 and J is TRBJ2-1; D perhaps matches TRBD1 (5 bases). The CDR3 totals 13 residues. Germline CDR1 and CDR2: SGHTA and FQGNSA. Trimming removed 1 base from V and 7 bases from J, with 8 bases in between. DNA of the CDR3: TGTGCCAGCAGCTTAGTGGCAGGGAATGAGCAGTTCTTC. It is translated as CASSLVAGNEQFF.